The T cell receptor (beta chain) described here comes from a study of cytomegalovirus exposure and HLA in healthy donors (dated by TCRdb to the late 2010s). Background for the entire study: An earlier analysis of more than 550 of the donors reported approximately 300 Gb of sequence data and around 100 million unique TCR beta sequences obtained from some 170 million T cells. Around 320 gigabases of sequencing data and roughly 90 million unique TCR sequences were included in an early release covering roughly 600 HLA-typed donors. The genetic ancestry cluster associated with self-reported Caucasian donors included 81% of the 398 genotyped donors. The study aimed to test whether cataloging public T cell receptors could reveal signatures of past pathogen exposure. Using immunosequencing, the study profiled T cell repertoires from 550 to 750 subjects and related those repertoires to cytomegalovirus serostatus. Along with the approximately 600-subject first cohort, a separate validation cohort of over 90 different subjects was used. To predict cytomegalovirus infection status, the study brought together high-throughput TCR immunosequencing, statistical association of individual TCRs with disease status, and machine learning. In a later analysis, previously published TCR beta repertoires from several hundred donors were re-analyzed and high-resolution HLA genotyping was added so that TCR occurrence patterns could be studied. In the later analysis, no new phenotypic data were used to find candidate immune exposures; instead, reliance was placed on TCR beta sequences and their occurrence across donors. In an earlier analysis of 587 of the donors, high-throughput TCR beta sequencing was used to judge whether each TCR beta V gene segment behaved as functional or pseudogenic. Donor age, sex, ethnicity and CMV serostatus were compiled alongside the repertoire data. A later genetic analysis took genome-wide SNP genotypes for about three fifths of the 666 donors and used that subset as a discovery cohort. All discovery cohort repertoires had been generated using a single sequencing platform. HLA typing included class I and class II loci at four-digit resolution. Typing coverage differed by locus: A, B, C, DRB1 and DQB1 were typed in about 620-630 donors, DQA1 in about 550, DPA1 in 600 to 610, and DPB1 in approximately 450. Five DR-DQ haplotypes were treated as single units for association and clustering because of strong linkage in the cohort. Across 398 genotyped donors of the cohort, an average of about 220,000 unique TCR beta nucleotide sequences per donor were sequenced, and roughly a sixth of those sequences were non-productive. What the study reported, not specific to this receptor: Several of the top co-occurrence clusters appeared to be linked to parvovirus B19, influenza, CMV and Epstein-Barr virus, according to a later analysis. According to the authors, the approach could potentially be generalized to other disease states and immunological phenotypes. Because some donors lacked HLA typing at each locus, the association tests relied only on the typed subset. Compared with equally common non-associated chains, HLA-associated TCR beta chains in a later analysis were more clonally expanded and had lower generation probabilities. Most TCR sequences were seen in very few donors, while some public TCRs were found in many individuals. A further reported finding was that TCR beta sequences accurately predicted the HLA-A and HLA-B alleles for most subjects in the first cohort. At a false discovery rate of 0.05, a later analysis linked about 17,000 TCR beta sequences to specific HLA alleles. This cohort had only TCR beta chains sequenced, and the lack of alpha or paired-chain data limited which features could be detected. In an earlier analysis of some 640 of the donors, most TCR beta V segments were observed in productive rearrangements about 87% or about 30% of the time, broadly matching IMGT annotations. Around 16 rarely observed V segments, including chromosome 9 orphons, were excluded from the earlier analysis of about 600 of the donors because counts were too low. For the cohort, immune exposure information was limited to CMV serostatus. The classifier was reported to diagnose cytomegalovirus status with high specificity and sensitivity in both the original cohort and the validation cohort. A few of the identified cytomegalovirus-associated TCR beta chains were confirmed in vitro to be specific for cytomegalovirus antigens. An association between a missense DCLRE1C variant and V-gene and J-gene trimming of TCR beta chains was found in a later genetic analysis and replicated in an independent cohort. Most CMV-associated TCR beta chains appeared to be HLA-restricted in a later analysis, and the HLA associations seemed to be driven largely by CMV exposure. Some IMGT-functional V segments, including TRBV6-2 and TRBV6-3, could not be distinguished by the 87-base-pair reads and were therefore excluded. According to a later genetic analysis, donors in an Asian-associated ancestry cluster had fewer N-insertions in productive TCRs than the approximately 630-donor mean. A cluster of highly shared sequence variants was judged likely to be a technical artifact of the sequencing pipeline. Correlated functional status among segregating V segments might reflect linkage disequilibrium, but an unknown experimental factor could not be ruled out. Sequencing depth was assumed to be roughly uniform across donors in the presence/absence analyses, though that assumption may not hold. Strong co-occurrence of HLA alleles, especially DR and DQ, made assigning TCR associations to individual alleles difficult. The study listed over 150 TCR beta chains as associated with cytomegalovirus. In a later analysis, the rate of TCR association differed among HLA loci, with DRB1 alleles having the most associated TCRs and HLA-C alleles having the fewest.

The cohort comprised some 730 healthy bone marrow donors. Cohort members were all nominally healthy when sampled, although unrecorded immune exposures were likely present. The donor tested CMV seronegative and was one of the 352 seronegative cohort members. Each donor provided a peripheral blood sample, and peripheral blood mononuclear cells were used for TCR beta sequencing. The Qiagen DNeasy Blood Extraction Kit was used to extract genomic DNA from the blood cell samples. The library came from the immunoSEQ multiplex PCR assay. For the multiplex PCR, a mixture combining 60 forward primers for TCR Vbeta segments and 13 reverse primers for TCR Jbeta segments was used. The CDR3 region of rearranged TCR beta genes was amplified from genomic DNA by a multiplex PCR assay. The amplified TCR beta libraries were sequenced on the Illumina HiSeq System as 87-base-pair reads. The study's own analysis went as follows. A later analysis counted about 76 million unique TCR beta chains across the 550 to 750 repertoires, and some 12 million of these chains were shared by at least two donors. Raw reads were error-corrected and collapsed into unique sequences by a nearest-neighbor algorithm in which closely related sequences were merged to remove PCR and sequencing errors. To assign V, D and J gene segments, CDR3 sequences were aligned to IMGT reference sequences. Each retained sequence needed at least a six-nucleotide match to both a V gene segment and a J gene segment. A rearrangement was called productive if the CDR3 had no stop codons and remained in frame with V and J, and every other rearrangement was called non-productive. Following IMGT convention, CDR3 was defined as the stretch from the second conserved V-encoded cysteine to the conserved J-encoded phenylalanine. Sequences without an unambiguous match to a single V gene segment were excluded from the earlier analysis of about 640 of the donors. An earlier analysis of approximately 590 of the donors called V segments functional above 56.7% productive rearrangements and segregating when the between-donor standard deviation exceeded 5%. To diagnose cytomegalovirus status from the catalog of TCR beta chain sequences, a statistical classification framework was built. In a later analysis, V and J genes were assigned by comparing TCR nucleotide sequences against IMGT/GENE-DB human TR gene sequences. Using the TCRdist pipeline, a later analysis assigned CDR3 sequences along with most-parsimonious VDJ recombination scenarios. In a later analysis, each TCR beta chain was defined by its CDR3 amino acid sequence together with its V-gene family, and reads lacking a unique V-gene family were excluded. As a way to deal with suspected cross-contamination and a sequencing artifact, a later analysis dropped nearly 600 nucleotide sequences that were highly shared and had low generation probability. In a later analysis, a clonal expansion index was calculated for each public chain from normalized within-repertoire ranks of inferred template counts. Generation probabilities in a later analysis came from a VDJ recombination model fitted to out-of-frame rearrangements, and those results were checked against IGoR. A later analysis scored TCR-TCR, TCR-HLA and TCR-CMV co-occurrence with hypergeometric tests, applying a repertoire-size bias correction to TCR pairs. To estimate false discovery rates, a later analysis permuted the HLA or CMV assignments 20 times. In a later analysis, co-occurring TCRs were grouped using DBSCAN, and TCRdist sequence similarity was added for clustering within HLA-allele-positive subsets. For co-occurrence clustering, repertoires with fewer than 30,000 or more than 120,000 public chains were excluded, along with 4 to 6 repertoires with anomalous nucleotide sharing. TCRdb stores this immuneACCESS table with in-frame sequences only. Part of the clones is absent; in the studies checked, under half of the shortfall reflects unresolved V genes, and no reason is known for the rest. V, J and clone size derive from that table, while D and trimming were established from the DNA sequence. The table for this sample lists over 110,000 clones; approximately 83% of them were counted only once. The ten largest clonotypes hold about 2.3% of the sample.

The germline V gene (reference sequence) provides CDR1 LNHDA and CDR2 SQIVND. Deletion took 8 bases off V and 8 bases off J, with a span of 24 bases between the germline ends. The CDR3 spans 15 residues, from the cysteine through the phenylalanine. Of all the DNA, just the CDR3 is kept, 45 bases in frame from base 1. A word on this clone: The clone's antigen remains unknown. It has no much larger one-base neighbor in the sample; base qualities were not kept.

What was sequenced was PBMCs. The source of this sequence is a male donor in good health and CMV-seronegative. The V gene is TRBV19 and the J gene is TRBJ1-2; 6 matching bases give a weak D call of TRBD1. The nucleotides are TGTGCCAGTCGGACGGGGGGCGCCGATTGGGCCGGCTACACCTTC. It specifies CASRTGGADWAGYTF. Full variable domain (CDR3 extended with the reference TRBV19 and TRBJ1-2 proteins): DGGITQSPKYLFRKEGQNVTLSCEQNLNHDAMYWYRQDPGQGLRLIYYSQIVNDFQKGDIAEGYSVSREKKESFPLTVTSAQKNPTAFYLCASRTGGADWAGYTFGSGTRLTVV.